The 17 T cell receptor beta chains in this list originate from one sample, sequenced in a study of blood T cell repertoires in COVID-19 (TCRdb year 2020). Library preparation employed the immunoSEQ multiplex PCR assay. Held by TCRdb, this immuneACCESS table contains in-frame sequences only and omits some clones. Under half of the omission traces to an unresolved V gene where checked; the cause of the rest is unknown. This sample gives 150,000 or so clones in total; around 85% of them show up just once. 8% to 13% of the sample comes from the top ten. The sample was peripheral blood. These receptors all stem from a man aged 55 to 70 with active or convalescent COVID-19.

The V gene is TRBV28, the J gene TRBJ1-1, with D possibly TRBD1 on 5 matching bases. The V and J ends lost 1 base and 5 bases respectively, with 14 bases between them. CDR3 size: 15 residues. Germline V gene sequence: CDR1 MDHEN, CDR2 SYDVKM. The CDR3 sequence is CASSLLGEGRTEAFF. The CDR3 nucleotides are TGTGCCAGCAGTTTATTAGGGGAGGGGAGGACTGAAGCTTTCTTT.

The chain recombines TRBV5-1 with TRBJ1-2, with D unresolved. The V and J ends lost 4 bases and 8 bases respectively, with 24 bases between them. The CDR3 loop spans 16 amino acids. Germline V CDR1 and CDR2: SGHRS, YFSETQ. CDR3 sequence (DNA): TGCGCCAGCAGCGACGCCGGCGTGGTTCCGGTGGAGGGCTACACCTTC. Translation: CASSDAGVVPVEGYTF.

The V and J genes are TRBV19 and TRBJ2-3, with a weak D call TRBD2 (6 bases). Per germline, CDR1 LNHDA and CDR2 SQIVND (reference sequence). The CDR3 is 19 residues long. V lost 4 bases to trimming and J lost 2 bases, with 25 bases between them. CDR3 in DNA: TGTGCCAGTAGTACCGGTACGCCTACGTTAGCGGTGATCACAGATACGCAGTATTTT. This sequence encodes CASSTGTPTLAVITDTQYF.

In this sample, this clone turned up once. The rearrangement links TRBV28 to TRBJ1-2, with D maybe TRBD1 (5 bases). Germline lookup yields CDR1 MDHEN and CDR2 SYDVKM. This CDR3 has 13 residues. Between the trimmed V and J ends, which lost 3 bases and 4 bases, there was a span of 9 bases. The CDR3 nucleotides read TGTGCCAGCAGTTTGGGACTGCCCTATGGCTACACCTTC. This sequence encodes CASSLGLPYGYTF.

DNA for the CDR3: TGTGCCAGCTCACCACCGTCCGTCTCCGCGATTTCAAATACGCAGTATTTT. Encoded protein: CASSPPSVSAISNTQYF. The chain carries TRBV18 and TRBJ2-3; D not resolved. From germline, CDR1 is KGHSH and CDR2 LQKENI. The CDR3 spans 17 residues. With 0 bases removed from V and 7 bases from J, the gap between germline ends came to 20 bases.

The rearrangement joins TRBV9 to TRBJ1-4, with 9 bases matching TRBD1. The V gene end was trimmed by 3 bases and the J gene end by 7 bases; junction bases not matched to a gene: 7. The CDR3 loop spans 15 amino acids. Germline CDR1 SGDLS, CDR2 YYNGEE. The CDR3 sequence: CASSGTGGFGEKLFF. CDR3 nucleotide sequence: TGTGCCAGCAGCGGTACAGGGGGCTTCGGTGAAAAACTGTTTTTT. Filled out from reference TRBV9 and TRBJ1-4, the complete variable domain reads DSGVTQTPKHLITATGQRVTLRCSPRSGDLSVYWYQQSLDQGLQFLIQYYNGEERAKGNILERFSAQQFPDLHSELNLSSLELGDSALYFCASSGTGGFGEKLFFGSGTQLSVL.

This chain uses TRBV5-5 with TRBJ2-3; D gene ambiguous. Germline CDR1 SGHKS, CDR2 YYEKEE (reference sequence). The CDR3 has 16 amino acids. V was cut by 0 bases and J by 0 bases, with 11 bases left in between. The CDR3 nucleotides are TGTGCCAGCAGCTTGGATATGTTCAGGAGCACAGATACGCAGTATTTT. Amino acid sequence: CASSLDMFRSTDTQYF.

The chain has TRBV28 and TRBJ2-7; TRBD1 is a possible D gene (5 bases). Germline V CDR1 and CDR2: MDHEN, SYDVKM. V was shortened by 6 bases and J by 0 bases, with 12 bases between the two germline ends. This CDR3 contains 14 residues. This chain's CDR3 is CASRTTGSSYEQYF. The CDR3 DNA follows: TGTGCCAGCAGGACAACAGGAAGCTCCTACGAGCAGTACTTC.

The chain joins TRBV19 to TRBJ1-6; a possible D gene is TRBD1 (6 bases). The ends were cut back, 6 bases at V and 10 bases at J, with 25 bases in the middle. The CDR3 runs 17 residues. Germline values: CDR1 LNHDA, CDR2 SQIVND (reference sequence). CDR3 bases: TGTGCCAGTAGCGGGGGGGCCGGGGGCGCCATAGAATCACCCCTCCACTTT. It yields the protein CASSGGAGGAIESPLHF.

This clone was found once. The rearrangement uses TRBV11-1 and TRBJ2-5, with TRBD1 matching over 8 bases. The CDR3 length is 16 residues. The V segment lost 1 base and the J segment 5 bases; nucleotides outside the gene matches: 9. Germline V gives CDR1 SGHAT, CDR2 FQDESV (reference sequence). The CDR3 DNA reads TGTGCCAGCAGCTTAGGTTGGGCAGGGGGCGAGGAGACCCAGTACTTC. This sequence encodes CASSLGWAGGEETQYF.

This clone was counted once. The chain joins TRBV18 to TRBJ1-4; 7 bases are a match to TRBD1. V lost 6 bases, J lost 5 bases, and 9 bases stayed unmatched. The CDR3 has 15 amino acids. Germline CDR1 KGHSH, CDR2 LQKENI. The CDR3 loop reads CASSPLQGTNEKLFF. The CDR3 coding sequence is TGTGCCAGCTCCCCTCTACAGGGGACAAATGAAAAACTGTTTTTT.

The chain links TRBV5-1 to TRBJ2-5, with D possibly matching TRBD1 (6 bases). V gave up 4 bases and J gave up 3 bases, with 10 bases separating them. CDR1 is SGHRS and CDR2 is YFSETQ in the germline V gene. This CDR3 contains 13 residues. The CDR3 here is CASSPTGEETQYF. DNA of the CDR3: TGCGCCAGCAGCCCGACAGGTGAAGAGACCCAGTACTTC.

This chain links TRBV13 with TRBJ2-1; the D gene is possibly TRBD1 (5 bases). V lost 7 bases and J lost 0, with 10 bases in between. Germline assignment: CDR1 PRHDT and CDR2 FYEKMQ (reference sequence). The CDR3 extends over 14 amino acids. The CDR3 nucleotides read TGTGCCAGCACCGCAGGGTTCTCCTACAATGAGCAGTTCTTC. This codes for CASTAGFSYNEQFF.

This clone turned up a few times. This chain links TRBV7-9 with TRBJ1-1, with a possible D match to TRBD1 (5 bases). The CDR3 has 18 residues. The germline V gene has CDR1 SEHNR and CDR2 FQNEAQ (reference sequence). V was shortened by 4 bases and J by 1 base, with 22 bases between the two germline ends. The chain's CDR3 is CASSYYPSGGFSNTEAFF. The CDR3 bases are TGTGCCAGCAGCTATTATCCTTCGGGGGGGTTCTCGAACACTGAAGCTTTCTTT.

The chain recombines TRBV7-9 with TRBJ1-5, with 7 bases that match TRBD1. V dropped 1 base and J dropped 4; count of bases not matched to a gene: 4. There are 15 residues in the CDR3. Germline V CDR1 and CDR2: SEHNR, FQNEAQ (reference sequence). CDR3 region: CASSLGATGNQPQHF. CDR3 nucleotides: TGTGCCAGCAGCTTAGGAGCGACAGGGAATCAGCCCCAGCATTTT.

The V and J genes are TRBV20-1 and TRBJ1-1, with D perhaps matching TRBD1 (6 bases). The V gene lost 5 bases and the J gene lost 4 bases, with 8 bases spanning the gap. The CDR3 sequence is 11 residues long. Germline-derived CDR1 and CDR2 are DFQATT and SNEGSKA (reference sequence). Here the CDR3 reads CSAPRGTEAFF. The CDR3 bases are TGCAGTGCTCCCAGGGGCACTGAAGCTTTCTTT.

This clone was seen only a few times. The chain has TRBV20-1 and TRBJ2-5, with D tentatively TRBD1 (6 bases). CDR3 length: 13 amino acids. Trimming took off 3 bases at V and 5 bases at J, with 13 bases between the two ends. Germline CDR1 and CDR2: DFQATT and SNEGSKA (reference sequence). The CDR3 region is CSASPQGYETQYF. In nucleotides, the CDR3 is TGCAGTGCTAGTCCTCAGGGGTACGAGACCCAGTACTTC.